This T cell receptor (beta chain) originates from a study of post-analysis software for immune sequencing data. Overall study: Relapsing-remitting, secondary progressive and progressive-relapsing forms made up the multiple sclerosis disease courses.

Unique molecular identifiers were carried by the TCR beta cDNA libraries. T cells numbering roughly 1 to 10 million yielded roughly 500,000 cDNA molecules. MiXCR, applied by TCRdb to the PCR reads, yields one record per CDR3 protein. The sample lists about 800,000 distinct CDR3 sequences, just under 30% occurring once. As concerns this clonotype: Its specificity is not known.

The CDR3 has 14 amino acids. The germline V gene has CDR1 SQVTM and CDR2 ANQGSEA. V lost 6 bases and J 11 bases, leaving 25 bases between the germline ends. Regarding the study as a whole: Samples from one preparation batch, clustered by F measure, grouped strongly together. Significantly decreased normalized Chao1 diversity was recorded for multiple sclerosis patients relative to controls. Among 5 or 6 TRBV segments more frequent in patients than controls were TRBV5-6, TRBV5-1 and TRBV20-1.

The sequencing sample was made of blood. This TCR came from a girl aged 10 to 17 with multiple sclerosis. This chain links TRBV29-1 with TRBJ2-5, with TRBD1 as a possible D gene (6 bases). CDR3 protein: CSVVQGFSSYDQYF. CDR3 nucleotide sequence: TGCAGCGTCGTACAGGGTTTTAGCTCCTACGATCAGTACTTC.